This T cell receptor beta chain appears in the sequencing data of a study of blood T cell repertoires in COVID-19. Background on the study: Samples representing acute and convalescent COVID-19 were sourced from the United States, Italy and Spain.

Between the trimmed V and J ends, which lost 2 bases and 1 base, there was a span of 8 bases. Germline CDR1 is SGHAT and CDR2 is FQNNGV. This CDR3 is built from 14 residues. Original processing notes: Reference gene primer amplification yielded estimated nucleated cell counts. The table came from immunoSEQ multiplex PCR; TCRdb's copy has only in-frame clones and leaves some out. For V, J and clone size, that table is used; D and trimming come from the DNA. The data hold approximately 170,000 clones, with around nine tenths observed a single time. The clonotype originates from a man between 18 and 29 years old with active or convalescent COVID-19. Sequences were obtained from peripheral blood. This chain connects TRBV11-2 to TRBJ1-1; possibly TRBD1 for D (6 bases). CDR3 sequence: CASSLQGTNTEAFF. CDR3 sequence (DNA): TGTGCCAGCAGCTTACAGGGGACGAACACTGAAGCTTTCTTT.